This T cell receptor beta chain is drawn from a study of Graves' ophthalmopathy and Graves' hyperthyroidism (dated by TCRdb to the late 2010s). As for the study more broadly: Peripheral blood was collected at initial diagnosis, prior to any treatment. Following sample collection, hyperthyroidism patients were given methimazole at a starting dose of 30 mg daily, and ophthalmopathy patients were given high-dose intravenous methylprednisolone. The study used signatures of the TCR beta repertoire to tell Graves' ophthalmopathy apart from Graves' hyperthyroidism and to predict which patients would progress to ophthalmopathy. The roughly 94 discovery patients were randomly divided into training and test sets at a 7:3 ratio. To explore V-J signatures distinguishing ophthalmopathy from hyperthyroidism, a discovery set of approximately 100 patients (roughly 45 ophthalmopathy, some 55 stable hyperthyroidism) was enrolled. T-cell repertoires of thyroid tissue and blood were compared in 5 or 6 hyperthyroidism patients. The independent validation cohort included some 19 hyperthyroidism patients plus 17 patients who later progressed from hyperthyroidism to ophthalmopathy. In total, approximately 140 blood samples were TCR-sequenced: 40 to 45 ophthalmopathy, roughly 80 hyperthyroidism and roughly 17 hyperthyroidism-to-ophthalmopathy patients. What the work shows at the level of the full study, not this receptor alone: In validation, the model predicted ophthalmopathy progression with nearly 71% sensitivity and approximately 75% specificity; around twelve predicted patients were CT-confirmed with GO in a median of around 6 months. The 13-signature model separated ophthalmopathy from stable hyperthyroidism with approximately 90% sensitivity and 81.08% specificity in cross-validation, and 80%/75% in the test set. Sample size was not predetermined statistically, and investigators were not blinded to group allocation. Among expanded thyroid clonotypes with frequency above 0.001, most also showed up in blood, which suggests that blood repertoires may reflect the thyroid immune response.

The germline V gene provides CDR1 KGHDR and CDR2 SFDVKD. V lost 4 bases and J lost 6 bases; the stretch between them is 20 bases long. CDR3 length: 17 amino acids, cysteine to phenylalanine. Only the CDR3 part of the read is kept: 51 bases, read in frame from the first base. At least ten counts were recorded for this clonotype. This clone's antigen is unknown. No much larger clonotype is one base removed from it; base qualities were not supplied. Hyperthyroidism was considered stable if no progression to ophthalmopathy occurred within 18 months of follow-up. Hyperthyroidism patients were newly diagnosed, with disease duration under 2 months, and aged 18 to 65 years. Patients were excluded if they had other autoimmune diseases, uncontrolled infections, pregnancy or lactation. Diagnosis was based on clinical symptoms, serum thyroxine, TRAb, thyroid ultrasound and orbital computed tomography. Using Ficoll-Paque density gradient centrifugation, PBMCs were isolated from about 10 ml of fresh peripheral blood. Trizol reagent was used to extract the total RNA, and its quality was then checked on an Agilent 2100 Bioanalyzer.

For repertoire sequencing, TCR beta CDR3 regions were amplified from RNA transcripts. HTBI primers and the Qiagen OneStep RT-PCR kit were used in a first-round RT-PCR, which was followed by a second-round multiplex PCR, size selection and purification. Libraries were sequenced on an Illumina HiSeq2000 using paired-end 100 bp reads. The study's own analysis went as follows. SOAPnuke was used to process the reads, removing any read that contained adapters or uncalled bases, had a mean Phred below 15, or lacked an exact match to the constant primer or identifier. High-quality paired reads were merged with COPE v1.2.5. Unique nucleotide sequences were defined as clonotypes and aligned to IMGT TRB V, D and J references using MiTCR v1.1. The analysis was limited to V-J combinations with a frequency above 0.0001, which together covered 99.2% of repertoires. For each V-J combination, a TCR clonal expansion and chaos score was defined as the ratio of F50 clonal expansion to chaos observed in the TCRdist matrix. Features were reduced by Welch's t-statistics and random forest to roughly 14 V-J combinations, which fed a naive Bayes classifier. Thyroid-blood repertoire similarity was quantified with the Morisita-Horn index. TCRdb handled the public reads itself, with Q25 trimming in fastp and clone calling in MiXCR, and kept productive beta chains. Rows with a matching CDR3 protein are joined into one entry that keeps the most common DNA and genes. It is TCRdb's table, rather than the study itself, that gives the V and J calls and clone size. This sample has 400,000 to 500,000 distinct CDR3 sequences in its table, and approximately 21% of those were observed once. The leading ten clones occupy roughly 3% of the sample.

This receptor was obtained from a woman aged 18 to 35 with stable Graves' hyperthyroidism. Donor details come from another sample of the same person, matched by shared clones. The specimen was peripheral blood. This chain is built from TRBV24-1 and TRBJ2-2; the D gene cannot be resolved beyond TRBD1 or TRBD2, each matching 5 bases. The DNA sequence is TGTGCCACCAGTGACACAAGCTTGGGACCAATGTCCGGGGAGCTGTTTTTT. It translates to CATSDTSLGPMSGELFF.